This TCR beta chain was captured by sequencing in a study of siplizumab effects on memory and regulatory T cells. Points from the study as a whole: Researchers did not confirm the suppressive function of proliferating Tregs from siplizumab cultures. Memory cells seemed less diverse than naive T cells, which also seemed major contributors to the alloresponse.

Remarks on this clone: The antigen is undetermined.

Per sample, some 10^5 TCR templates were assayed. Assay: immunoSEQ multiplex PCR; the TCRdb copy retains only in-frame clones and omits some. This table holds tens of thousands of clones, 75% to 95% found once. In germline, CDR1 is MNHEY, CDR2 SMNVEV (reference sequence). Deletions cut 6 bases from V and 8 bases from J, with 22 bases between. The CDR3 spans 15 residues. The V and J genes are TRBV27 and TRBJ1-2, with a tentative D call TRBD1 (6 bases). The source of this sequence is a human donor in good health. The sample taken for sequencing was CD8+ T cells sorted from blood. The CDR3 spells CASSLISAGVGGYTF. CDR3 DNA sequence: TGTGCCAGCAGCCTTATCTCCGCAGGGGTGGGAGGCTACACCTTC.